What follows are 26 T cell receptor beta chains derived from one specimen sequenced in a study of OX40 agonist ivuxolimab in advanced cancers. Measured with immunoSEQ multiplex PCR; TCRdb has only the in-frame clones, and not every one. The table lists 90,000 to 100,000 clones, over 75% of them singletons. This material consisted of CD4+ or CD8+ T cells sorted from blood, taken in a trial of the OX40 agonist ivuxolimab. Receptors were obtained from an adult with an advanced solid tumor such as melanoma, head and neck, liver or kidney cancer.

This clone occurred once. The chain uses TRBV9 and TRBJ2-7; 13 positions agree with TRBD2. This CDR3 has 15 residues. The germline gives CDR1 SGDLS, CDR2 YYNGEE. J gave up 4 bases and V 2 bases, and 3 bases lay outside the gene matches. CDR3 DNA: TGTGCCAGCAGCGTCGGGACTAGCGGGATTTACGAGCAGTACTTC. This sequence encodes CASSVGTSGIYEQYF.

The chain links TRBV2 to TRBJ1-5; perhaps TRBD1 as D (5 bases). There are 14 residues in the CDR3. V was pared by 4 bases and J by 6 bases, with 13 bases between. Germline assignment: CDR1 SNHLY and CDR2 FYNNEI. Written as DNA, the CDR3 is TGTGCCAGCAGTGTGGGGGGGATCGGTCAGCCCCAGCATTTT. Translated: CASSVGGIGQPQHF.

The genes are TRBV9 and TRBJ2-7; D ambiguous. V lost 1 base and J 3 bases, leaving 11 bases between the germline ends. The CDR3 covers 14 residues. Germline assignment: CDR1 SGDLS and CDR2 YYNGEE. The CDR3 coding sequence is TGTGCCAGCAGCGTATCGCCGGCTAACTACGAGCAGTACTTC. This codes for CASSVSPANYEQYF.

The chain couples TRBV5-1 to TRBJ2-3; no clear D. From germline, CDR1 is SGHRS and CDR2 YFSETQ. The CDR3 extends over 15 amino acids. Trimming pared 0 bases from V and 2 bases from J, leaving 10 bases between. DNA for the CDR3: TGCGCCAGCAGCTTGGGAGGACGGTTCACAGATACGCAGTATTTT. This translates into CASSLGGRFTDTQYF. Supplemented by reference TRBV5-1 and TRBJ2-3, the full variable domain reads KAGVTQTPRYLIKTRGQQVTLSCSPISGHRSVSWYQQTPGQGLQFLFEYFSETQRNKGNFPGRFSGRQFSNSRSEMNVSTLELGDSALYLCASSLGGRFTDTQYFGPGTRLTVL.

The V and J genes are TRBV19 and TRBJ1-1, with D possibly being TRBD1 (6 bases). The germline gives CDR1 LNHDA, CDR2 SQIVND (reference sequence). The V end was cut by 7 bases, the J end by 3 bases, with 18 bases between. This CDR3 is 15 amino acids long. CDR3 region: CASKGGRGVDTEAFF. Here the CDR3 DNA reads TGTGCCAGTAAGGGGGGACGGGGGGTTGACACTGAAGCTTTCTTT.

The chain links TRBV7-2 to TRBJ1-2, with D possibly being TRBD1 (5 bases). V was trimmed by 0 bases and J by 6 bases, leaving 11 bases between them. The CDR3 loop spans 14 amino acids. CDR1 SGHTA and CDR2 FQGNSA come from the germline V gene. CDR3: CASSLAPGLHGYTF. The CDR3 DNA follows: TGTGCCAGCAGCTTAGCGCCAGGGCTCCATGGCTACACCTTC.

CDR3 coding DNA: TGTGCCAGCAGGGGGGCCGGGGCCAACGTCCTGACTTTC. This translates into CASRGAGANVLTF. This chain connects TRBV7-9 to TRBJ2-6; TRBD1 is a possible D gene (6 bases). This CDR3 is 13 amino acids long. The V and J ends lost 6 bases and 4 bases respectively, with 7 bases between them. Per the germline V gene, CDR1 is SEHNR and CDR2 is FQNEAQ (reference sequence).

This chain links TRBV2 with TRBJ2-7; 7 positions match TRBD2. Unmatched junction bases numbered 4, after V lost 5 bases and J lost 0 bases. The CDR3 has 14 residues. Germline CDR1 reads SNHLY; CDR2 reads FYNNEI. CDR3 sequence: CASSKLANSYEQYF. The DNA of the CDR3 is TGTGCCAGCAGTAAACTAGCGAACTCCTACGAGCAGTACTTC.

The V and J genes are TRBV27 and TRBJ2-2; the match to TRBD1 covers 11 bases. Per the germline V gene, CDR1 is MNHEY and CDR2 is SMNVEV (reference sequence). V was clipped by 7 bases and J by 4 bases; unmatched bases: 11. The CDR3 extends over 17 amino acids. In DNA, the CDR3 is TGTGCCAGCACCCGAGGACAGGGGGCTTTTTTCACCGGGGAGCTGTTTTTT. This sequence encodes CASTRGQGAFFTGELFF.

The rearrangement uses TRBV9 and TRBJ1-5; the D is unclear. Germline CDR1 SGDLS, CDR2 YYNGEE. The CDR3 consists of 17 residues. V dropped 0 bases and J dropped 1 base, with 14 bases sitting between them. CDR3 sequence (DNA): TGTGCCAGCAGCGTAGCTGATCGGGCAGGAAGCAATCAGCCCCAGCATTTT. This codes for CASSVADRAGSNQPQHF.

This sequence joins TRBV7-9 and TRBJ2-1, with a weak D call TRBD2 (5 bases). Trimming removed 5 bases at V and 9 bases at J, with 14 bases between. This CDR3 region has 13 residues. Germline CDR1 SEHNR, CDR2 FQNEAQ (reference sequence). This CDR3 is CASSQDFWGEQFF. DNA for the CDR3: TGTGCCAGCAGCCAGGACTTTTGGGGTGAGCAGTTCTTC. The whole variable domain, filled in from reference TRBV7-9 and TRBJ2-1, reads DTGVSQNPRHKITKRGQNVTFRCDPISEHNRLYWYRQTLGQGPEFLTYFQNEAQLEKSRLLSDRFSAERPKGSFSTLEIQRTEQGDSAMYLCASSQDFWGEQFFGPGTRLTVL.

The V and J genes are TRBV6-1 and TRBJ1-1; TRBD1 matches at 7 bases. The CDR3 is 15 residues long. Germline V gene lookup returns CDR1 MNHNS and CDR2 SASEGT. J gave up 4 bases and V 8 bases, and 13 bases lay outside the gene matches. The CDR3 DNA is TGTGCCAGCTGCTGGGGAGGGGGCTTGGGCACTGAAGCTTTCTTT. It translates to CASCWGGGLGTEAFF.

The rearrangement links TRBV25-1 to TRBJ1-1; D unclear. V was trimmed by 8 bases and J by 8 bases, leaving 15 bases between them. Germline assignment: CDR1 MGHDK and CDR2 SYGVNS. This CDR3 spans 12 amino acids. For the CDR3, the DNA is TGTGCCAGCCACAACGACTGGACCGAAGCTTTCTTT. Translated: CASHNDWTEAFF.

This chain joins TRBV19 and TRBJ2-3; D gene ambiguous. Trimming cost V 4 bases and J 3 bases, with 11 bases left between them. Germline CDR1 LNHDA, CDR2 SQIVND (reference sequence). CDR3 length equals 14 residues. In DNA form, the CDR3 reads TGTGCCAGTAGTAGGACCAGAGGAACAGATACGCAGTATTTT. It codes for CASSRTRGTDTQYF.

The chain couples TRBV21-1 to TRBJ1-5; the table's D call TRBD1 went unverified against the DNA. TRBV21-1 is deemed a pseudogene. This CDR3 region has 14 residues. CDR3 sequence reads: CASSGQSGDQPQHF. In DNA form, the CDR3 reads TGTGCCAGCAGCGGGCAGTCAGGGGATCAGCCCCAGCATTTT.

The chain uses TRBV5-4 and TRBJ2-1; D might be TRBD2 (6 bases). Trimming took 2 bases from V and 2 from J, leaving 11 bases between them. Germline CDR1 is SGHNT and CDR2 is YYREEE (reference sequence). The CDR3 extends over 15 amino acids. Here the CDR3 DNA reads TGTGCCAGCAGCTTAGGCGGGATGGCCTACAATGAGCAGTTCTTC. Its translation: CASSLGGMAYNEQFF.

The chain joins TRBV10-3 to TRBJ2-2, with D tentatively TRBD2 (5 bases). CDR3 length equals 13 residues. Germline-derived CDR1 and CDR2 are ENHRY and SYGVKD. The ends were cut back, 10 bases at V and 5 bases at J, with 14 bases in the middle. In DNA form, the CDR3 reads TGTGCCACCGGCCCTGGAGGAACCGGGGAGCTGTTTTTT. It specifies CATGPGGTGELFF.

This sequence joins TRBV18 and TRBJ2-5; no reliable D call. Trimming took off 6 bases at V and 5 bases at J, with 13 bases between the two ends. Germline CDR1 KGHSH, CDR2 LQKENI. This CDR3 is built from 13 residues. For the CDR3, the DNA is TGTGCCAGCTCTACACCGTATGTGGAGACCCAGTACTTC. Translated, it gives CASSTPYVETQYF.

V usage is TRBV7-4 and J usage is TRBJ1-5; no firm D call. This CDR3 is 13 amino acids long. Per the germline V gene, CDR1 is SGHVT and CDR2 is SQSDAQ. V was clipped by 1 base and J by 1 base, with 2 bases between them. The CDR3 DNA reads TGTGCCAGCAGCTTAGACAGCAATCAGCCCCAGCATTTT. The encoded protein is CASSLDSNQPQHF.

The rearrangement links TRBV6-6 to TRBJ2-1; D ambiguous. The germline CDR1 and CDR2 sequences are MNHNY and SVGAGI (reference sequence). Between the trimmed V and J ends, which lost 4 bases and 0 bases, there was a span of 4 bases. The CDR3 covers 13 residues. The CDR3 loop reads CASSWISYNEQFF. The CDR3, as DNA: TGTGCCAGCAGTTGGATCTCCTACAATGAGCAGTTCTTC.

Note on this clone: The junction departs from germline at one end; a sequencing error may be responsible. CDR3 loop: CASSLGTSGINTGELFF. The CDR3 nucleotides are TGTGCTAGCAGCTTGGGGACTAGCGGGATCAACACCGGGGAGCTGTTTTTT. This chain joins TRBV7-7 and TRBJ2-2, with TRBD2 matching over 13 bases. The CDR3 is 17 amino acids. CDR1 and CDR2 from the germline V gene are SSHAT and FNYEAQ (reference sequence).

The chain has TRBV14 and TRBJ2-7; D is unclear. Germline V gives CDR1 SGHDN, CDR2 FVKESK. The length of the CDR3 is 14 residues. V was trimmed by 2 bases and J by 2 bases, leaving 10 bases between them. Written as DNA, the CDR3 is TGTGCCAGCAGCCAAAGTGGCTTCCCCTACGAGCAGTACTTC. It yields the protein CASSQSGFPYEQYF.

The chain recombines TRBV7-2 with TRBJ2-1; 7 nucleotides match TRBD2. V lost 4 bases to trimming and J lost 5 bases; unmatched junction nucleotides: 11. The CDR3 has 16 residues. Per germline, CDR1 SGHTA and CDR2 FQGNSA. Written as DNA, the CDR3 is TGTGCCAGCAGCTCCTTCTGGGCGGGAGATAACAATGAGCAGTTCTTC. Protein: CASSSFWAGDNNEQFF.

This chain uses TRBV5-6 with TRBJ1-2, with a tentative D call TRBD1 (6 bases). CDR1 SGHDT and CDR2 YYEEEE come from the germline V gene. V lost 0 bases and J 2 bases, leaving 11 bases between the germline ends. This CDR3 has 15 amino acids. This chain's CDR3 is CASSLGTVPNYGYTF. The CDR3 DNA reads as TGTGCCAGCAGCTTGGGGACAGTCCCAAACTATGGCTACACCTTC.

The J gene is TRBJ2-7, the V gene TRBV27, with D tentatively TRBD2 (5 bases). The CDR3 consists of 15 residues. V was trimmed by 0 bases and J by 4 bases, leaving 13 bases between them. Per germline, CDR1 MNHEY and CDR2 SMNVEV (reference sequence). CDR3 amino acids: CASSLSSFGLYEQYF. CDR3 sequence (DNA): TGTGCCAGCAGTTTATCGTCGTTTGGACTGTACGAGCAGTACTTC.

V and J are TRBV30 and TRBJ2-7; 11 nucleotides line up with TRBD1. Germline V lookup: CDR1 GTSNPN, CDR2 SVGIG (reference sequence). Trimming cost V 5 bases and J 7 bases; bases outside gene matches: 10. This CDR3 comprises 14 residues. CDR3 amino acids: CAWGPGQGVYEQYF. As DNA, the CDR3 is TGTGCCTGGGGGCCGGGACAGGGGGTATATGAGCAGTACTTC.